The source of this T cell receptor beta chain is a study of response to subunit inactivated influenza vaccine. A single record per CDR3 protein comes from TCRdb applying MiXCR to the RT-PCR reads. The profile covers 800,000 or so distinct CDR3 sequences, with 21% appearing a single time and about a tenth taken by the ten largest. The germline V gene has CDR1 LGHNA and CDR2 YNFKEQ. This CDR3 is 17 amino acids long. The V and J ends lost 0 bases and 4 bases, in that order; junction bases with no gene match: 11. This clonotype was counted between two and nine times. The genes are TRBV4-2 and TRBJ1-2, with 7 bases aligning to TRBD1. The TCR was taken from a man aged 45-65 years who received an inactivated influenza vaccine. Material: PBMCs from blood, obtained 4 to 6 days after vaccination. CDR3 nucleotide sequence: TGTGCCAGCAGCCAAGATTATATGAGGGGGCTAAGCTATGGCTACACCTTC. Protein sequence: CASSQDYMRGLSYGYTF.